The rows below give T cell receptor beta chains drawn from one sample of a study of high-grade serous ovarian cancer treatment subgroups. Libraries were prepared by immunoSEQ multiplex PCR; TCRdb keeps only in-frame clonotypes and omits some of them. In the table there are approximately 5,300 clones, around 70% of which are singletons. Material: tumor tissue. These receptors were taken from a human donor with high-grade serous ovarian cancer. Both conserved end residues are part of each CDR3. D genes are given only for firm matches. The size field is filled for only some rows; it gives once, few, many or a size class.

few,TRBV28,NA,15,TRBJ1-1,CASSLTSGVNTEAFF,TGTGCCAGCAGTTTAACTTCCGGGGTGAACACTGAAGCTTTCTTT
NA,TRBV4-1,TRBD2,15,TRBJ2-5,CASSPSAGGPETQYF,TGCGCCAGCAGCCCTTCTGCGGGGGGGCCAGAGACCCAGTACTTC
NA,TRBV5-1,TRBD1,16,TRBJ2-2,CASSLVAGGSAGELFF,TGCGCCAGCAGCTTGGTGGCAGGGGGATCGGCCGGGGAGCTGTTTTTT
NA,TRBV28,NA,15,TRBJ1-5,CASSLPGISNQPQHF,TGTGCCAGCAGTTTACCAGGGATTAGCAATCAGCCTCAGCATTTT
few,TRBV29-1,NA,13,TRBJ1-3,CSFSPGTGNTIYF,TGCAGCTTCTCCCCGGGGACTGGAAACACCATATATTTT
few,TRBV2,TRBD1,14,TRBJ1-5,CASSGTGENQPQHF,TGTGCCAGCTCCGGGACAGGCGAAAACCAGCCCCAGCATTTT
once,TRBV7-9,TRBD2,17,TRBJ2-5,CASSPAASGGAGETQYF,TGTGCCAGCAGCCCAGCGGCTAGCGGGGGGGCCGGGGAGACCCAGTACTTC
NA,TRBV28,NA,15,TRBJ1-3,CASNQQGAAGNTIYF,TGTGCCAGCAACCAACAGGGTGCGGCTGGAAACACCATATATTTT
NA,TRBV19,TRBD1,14,TRBJ2-7,CASRGTGGHYEQYF,TGTGCCAGTAGGGGGACAGGGGGGCACTACGAGCAGTACTTC
once,TRBV7-8,TRBD1,14,TRBJ1-3,CASSIGTAQNTIYF,TGTGCCAGCAGCATCGGGACAGCCCAAAACACCATATATTTT
NA,TRBV28,TRBD1,14,TRBJ1-1,CASSWTGGNTEAFF,TGTGCCAGCAGTTGGACAGGGGGGAACACTGAAGCTTTCTTT
NA,TRBV10-3,NA,14,TRBJ2-3,CATLSGTFTDTQYF,TGTGCCACCCTTTCGGGGACTTTCACAGATACGCAGTATTTT
NA,TRBV6-1,NA,16,TRBJ1-5,CASSGPRQTYNQPQHF,TGTGCCAGCAGTGGCCCCCGACAGACTTACAATCAGCCCCAGCATTTT
NA,TRBV7-2,NA,14,TRBJ2-7,CASSFGDGAYEQYF,TGTGCCAGCAGCTTTGGGGACGGAGCCTACGAGCAGTACTTC
NA,TRBV6-6,TRBD1,15,TRBJ1-6,CASSSRTGENSPLHF,TGTGCCAGCAGTTCCCGGACAGGGGAGAATTCACCCCTCCACTTT
once,TRBV5-1,NA,15,TRBJ2-1,CASSFEGGSYNEQFF,TGCGCCAGCAGCTTCGAAGGGGGCTCCTACAATGAGCAGTTCTTC
NA,TRBV13,NA,14,TRBJ1-3,CASSLIGAGNTIYF,TGTGCCAGCAGCCTTATTGGGGCTGGAAACACCATATATTTT
NA,TRBV4-3,NA,16,TRBJ2-1,CASSQDPIGSYNEQFF,TGCGCCAGCAGCCAAGATCCCATCGGGTCATACAATGAGCAGTTCTTC
few,TRBV4-2,NA,16,TRBJ1-3,CASRPTRGGSGNTIYF,TGTGCCAGCAGACCGACCAGGGGTGGCTCTGGAAACACCATATATTTT
NA,TRBV30,NA,13,TRBJ2-7,CAWSRTGPNTQYF,TGTGCCTGGAGCAGGACGGGCCCCAACACGCAGTACTTC
few,TRBV19,NA,12,TRBJ2-2,CASRENAGELFF,TGTGCCAGCAGGGAGAACGCCGGGGAGCTGTTTTTT
NA,TRBV6-6,NA,12,TRBJ1-1,CASSDGGSEAFF,TGTGCCAGCAGCGATGGTGGCAGTGAAGCTTTCTTT
NA,TRBV5-8,NA,14,TRBJ1-1,CASPSSDRNTEAFF,TGTGCCAGCCCCTCTTCGGACAGGAACACTGAAGCTTTCTTT
NA,TRBV9,NA,13,TRBJ2-5,CASSVGMGETQYF,TGTGCCAGCAGCGTAGGTATGGGTGAGACCCAGTACTTC
NA,TRBV6-6,TRBD1,15,TRBJ1-5,CASEDRGLSNQPQHF,TGTGCCAGCGAAGACAGGGGGCTAAGCAATCAGCCCCAGCATTTT
NA,TRBV7-2,NA,15,TRBJ2-1,CASSLRRESYNEQFF,TGTGCCAGCAGCTTAAGGAGAGAGAGCTACAATGAGCAGTTCTTC
few,TRBV7-9,TRBD1,14,TRBJ1-1,CASGTGALNTEAFF,TGTGCCAGCGGCACAGGGGCGCTGAACACTGAAGCTTTCTTT
NA,TRBV18,TRBD2,20,TRBJ2-5,CASSPTSAFRTSGDYGTQYF,TGTGCCAGCTCACCCACATCAGCATTTCGGACTAGCGGGGACTATGGCACCCAGTACTTC
few,TRBV27,NA,13,TRBJ1-2,CASAWARGGGYTF,TGTGCCAGCGCTTGGGCCAGGGGAGGTGGCTACACCTTC
few,TRBV6-6,NA,13,TRBJ1-5,CASSLRDGVPQHF,TGTGCCAGCAGCCTCAGGGACGGGGTGCCCCAGCATTTT
NA,TRBV6-1,NA,14,TRBJ1-1,CASSEHIMNTEAFF,TGTGCCAGCAGTGAACACATAATGAACACTGAAGCTTTCTTT
few,TRBV4-3,NA,14,TRBJ1-1,CASSQEGGNTEAFF,TGCGCCAGCAGCCAAGAAGGAGGGAACACTGAAGCTTTCTTT
NA,TRBV4-2,NA,16,TRBJ2-1,CASSQDLNRGGDEQFF,TGTGCCAGCAGCCAAGACTTGAACAGGGGCGGGGATGAGCAGTTCTTC
NA,TRBV21-1,NA,15,TRBJ2-7,CASSAQGASSYEQYF,TGTGCCAGCAGCGCCCAGGGGGCGAGCTCCTACGAGCAGTACTTC
few,TRBV18,NA,12,TRBJ1-1,CASSHPNTEAFF,TGTGCCAGCTCCCACCCGAACACTGAAGCTTTCTTT
NA,TRBV27,NA,14,TRBJ1-3,CASSSGVGGNTIYF,TGTGCCAGCAGTTCTGGAGTCGGAGGAAACACCATATATTTT
NA,TRBV30,NA,13,TRBJ1-6,CAWSVNSAAPLHF,TGTGCCTGGAGTGTAAATTCCGCGGCACCCCTCCACTTT
NA,TRBV6-5,NA,12,TRBJ2-2,CASSYRTGELFF,TGTGCCAGCAGTTACCGAACCGGGGAGCTGTTTTTT
few,TRBV29-1,NA,13,TRBJ2-2,CSVSSSVTGELFF,TGCAGCGTTAGCAGCTCGGTTACGGGGGAGCTGTTTTTT
NA,TRBV28,NA,13,TRBJ2-2,CASRGAITGELFF,TGTGCCAGCAGGGGGGCGATCACCGGGGAGCTGTTTTTT
NA,TRBV19,NA,14,TRBJ1-1,CASSIVQPNTEAFF,TGTGCCAGTAGTATAGTCCAGCCGAACACTGAAGCTTTCTTT
NA,TRBV14,NA,12,TRBJ1-1,CASSQELPEAFF,TGTGCCAGCAGCCAAGAGCTCCCTGAAGCTTTCTTT
NA,TRBV7-9,NA,16,TRBJ2-3,CASSLGGRLSTDTQYF,TGTGCCAGCAGCTTAGGGGGACGGCTAAGCACAGATACGCAGTATTTT
NA,TRBV7-9,NA,14,TRBJ1-4,CASSFPGLSVKLFF,TGTGCCAGCAGCTTCCCGGGCCTCTCCGTGAAACTGTTTTTT
NA,TRBV7-3,NA,13,TRBJ1-5,CASSLEEGQPQHF,TGTGCCAGCAGCTTAGAAGAGGGTCAGCCCCAGCATTTT
NA,TRBV9,TRBD1,15,TRBJ2-3,CASTTGGFSTDTQYF,TGTGCCAGCACCACAGGGGGATTTAGCACAGATACGCAGTATTTT
NA,TRBV4-3,NA,15,TRBJ2-3,CASSQVGGQADTQYF,TGCGCCAGCAGCCAAGTGGGGGGGCAGGCAGATACGCAGTATTTT
NA,TRBV28,NA,14,TRBJ1-1,CASRDHLMNTEAFF,TGTGCCAGCAGGGACCACTTAATGAACACTGAAGCTTTCTTT
NA,TRBV19,NA,16,TRBJ1-1,CASSTQGPGLKKGAFF,TGTGCCAGTAGTACCCAGGGACCGGGACTGAAGAAGGGAGCTTTCTTT
NA,TRBV27,NA,14,TRBJ1-4,CASWRVATNEKLFF,TGTGCCAGCTGGAGGGTCGCAACTAATGAAAAACTGTTTTTT
NA,TRBV14,NA,13,TRBJ1-2,CASSPGNNYGYTF,TGTGCCAGCAGCCCAGGGAATAACTATGGCTACACCTTC
once,TRBV28,NA,15,TRBJ1-5,CASRSERVGNQPQHF,TGTGCCAGCAGATCTGAAAGGGTTGGCAATCAGCCCCAGCATTTT
NA,TRBV5-1,NA,16,TRBJ1-6,CASSLDRYSTNSPLHF,TGCGCCAGCAGCTTGGACAGGTACTCGACAAATTCACCCCTCCACTTT